The clone carrying this TCR beta chain showed up just once. The antigen is unknown. The record originates from a study of T cell responses to AZD1222 COVID-19 vaccine. Using immunoSEQ multiplex PCR, the repertoire was profiled, and TCRdb retains in-frame clones only, with some absent. This table holds around 80,000 clones, over 75% found once. Broader study findings: Sampling that yielded the repertoires occurred only after the peak T cell response. Reportedly, nearly half the spike-specific TCRs target unmutated variant regions. Donors skewed white British and female; clonal diversity was possibly underestimated.

The study pooled second doses at about 4 or about 12 weeks. The specimen was peripheral blood, collected 28 days after the second AZD1222 dose. The receptor was isolated from an adult who received the AZD1222 COVID-19 vaccine.

The CDR3 DNA sequence: TGTGCCAGCAGTTTGACGTCCGCCTATGGCTACACCTTC. The encoded protein is CASSLTSAYGYTF. J is TRBJ1-2 and V is TRBV12-3 or TRBV12-4; D is unclear. Between the trimmed V and J ends, which lost 3 bases and 4 bases, there was a span of 9 bases. The CDR3 spans 13 residues.